Presented here are 18 T cell receptor beta chains from one specimen sequenced in a study of blood T cell repertoires in COVID-19. The method was immunoSEQ multiplex PCR; TCRdb's version includes in-frame clones alone and lacks a portion of them. The sample consists of more than 85,000 clones, approximately 84% of them appearing once. The sequenced sample was peripheral blood. Receptor source: a man aged 35 to 55 with active or convalescent COVID-19.

The chain joins TRBV11-2 to TRBJ1-5, with 9 bases lining up with TRBD1. This CDR3 contains 16 residues. V trimming: 1 base; J trimming: 3 bases; junction bases outside the gene matches: 4. Germline CDR1 is SGHAT and CDR2 is FQNNGV. The CDR3 spells CASSLGTGGYNQPQHF. CDR3 nucleotides: TGTGCCAGCAGCTTAGGAACAGGGGGCTACAATCAGCCCCAGCATTTT.

The chain combines TRBV4-1 with TRBJ2-2; TRBD2 aligns across 9 bases. Germline assignment: CDR1 MGHRA and CDR2 YSYEKL. The CDR3 spans 18 residues. After removal of 0 bases from V and 3 bases from J, the junction contained 8 bases not matched to a gene. The CDR3 sequence is CASSQDFGRGGYTGELFF. For the CDR3, the DNA is TGCGCCAGCAGCCAAGATTTTGGGCGGGGGGGTTACACCGGGGAGCTGTTTTTT.

J is TRBJ1-6 and V is TRBV5-6, with 9 bases matching TRBD1. There are 15 residues in the CDR3. In germline, CDR1 is SGHDT, CDR2 YYEEEE. The junction had 3 bases not matched to a gene; V was cut back by 1 base and J by 7 bases. CDR3 in amino acids: CASSLQDRGNSPLHF. CDR3 sequence (DNA): TGTGCCAGCAGCTTGCAGGACAGGGGAAATTCACCCCTCCACTTT.

The J gene is TRBJ2-7, the V gene TRBV19, with TRBD2 matching over 7 bases. The CDR3 length is 14 residues. Trimming at V came to 7 bases and at J to 3 bases, leaving 9 bases not matched to a gene. CDR1 is LNHDA and CDR2 is SQIVND in the germline V gene (reference sequence). Written as DNA, the CDR3 is TGTGCCAGTAAATATTTTGCGGGAGACTACGAGCAGTACTTC. Its translation: CASKYFAGDYEQYF.

This sequence joins TRBV3-1 (or the pseudogene TRBV3-2) and TRBJ2-1; 9 bases align to TRBD2. Looked up from germline, CDR1 is LGHDT and CDR2 is YNNKEL (reference sequence). The J segment lost 4 bases and the V segment lost 4 bases, leaving 2 bases of the junction unmatched. The CDR3 is 14 residues long. CDR3 sequence: CASSRLADYNEQFF. The CDR3 region has the DNA TGTGCCAGCAGCCGACTAGCGGATTACAATGAGCAGTTCTTC.

This clone has more than one count but fewer than ten. In DNA, the CDR3 is TGTGCCAGCAGCCACTCTAACTATGGCTACACCTTC. This encodes CASSHSNYGYTF. The chain combines TRBV7-9 with TRBJ1-2; D is undetermined. Per germline, CDR1 SEHNR and CDR2 FQNEAQ (reference sequence). The CDR3 runs 12 residues. Trimming shortened V by 5 bases and J by 0 bases, and 4 bases separated the two germline ends.

The chain combines TRBV7-2 with TRBJ2-1; D call uncertain. The V end was cut by 5 bases, the J end by 7 bases, with 12 bases between. This CDR3 contains 13 residues. CDR1 is SGHTA and CDR2 is FQGNSA in the germline V gene. CDR3 sequence (DNA): TGTGCCAGCAGCATGGGCCCGGCAAATGAGCAGTTCTTC. It yields the protein CASSMGPANEQFF.

This clone appeared once. The rearrangement joins TRBV2 to TRBJ1-5; D is ambiguous. Germline lookup yields CDR1 SNHLY and CDR2 FYNNEI. The CDR3 totals 13 residues. V was cut by 9 bases and J by 3 bases, with 12 bases left in between. The chain's CDR3 is CASSNSFNQPQHF. The CDR3 nucleotides are TGTGCCAGTTCCAACAGTTTCAATCAGCCCCAGCATTTT.

This clone was counted a single time. The V gene is TRBV6-5, the J gene TRBJ2-2, with 8 bases identical to TRBD2. The CDR3 is made up of 14 amino acids. V lost 3 bases, J lost 6 bases, and 3 bases stayed unmatched. Germline CDR1 is MNHEY and CDR2 is SVGAGI. CDR3 protein: CASSYAGGSGELFF. The DNA of the CDR3 is TGTGCCAGCAGTTATGCGGGAGGATCCGGGGAGCTGTTTTTT.

The gene calls are TRBV12-3 or TRBV12-4 and TRBJ1-1; D is ambiguous. Trimming removed 2 bases at V and 2 bases at J, with 6 bases between. CDR3 size: 13 residues. The chain's CDR3 is CASSLQDNTEAFF. The CDR3 nucleotides read TGTGCCAGCAGTTTACAGGATAACACTGAAGCTTTCTTT.

The J gene is TRBJ2-1, the V gene TRBV9; TRBD2 agrees at 11 bases. The CDR3 loop spans 17 amino acids. Trimming took 4 bases from V and 7 from J; bases not matched to a gene: 13. Germline V gene data show CDR1 as SGDLS and CDR2 as YYNGEE. The CDR3: CASSPDLAGGPGNEQFF. The CDR3 bases are TGTGCCAGCAGCCCGGATTTAGCGGGGGGGCCTGGGAATGAGCAGTTCTTC.

The chain employs TRBV10-3 and TRBJ1-1; no definite D call. The CDR3 contains 13 residues. The germline CDR1 and CDR2 sequences are ENHRY and SYGVKD. Trimming removed 5 bases at V and 4 bases at J, with 11 bases between. The CDR3 reads CAISRPTGTEAFF. CDR3 bases: TGTGCCATCAGTCGACCTACGGGCACTGAAGCTTTCTTT.

The chain joins TRBV19 to TRBJ2-7; possible D gene TRBD1, 6 bases. Trimming removed 0 bases at V and 6 bases at J, with 12 bases between. From germline, CDR1 is LNHDA and CDR2 SQIVND (reference sequence). The CDR3 has 14 residues. CDR3 nucleotide sequence: TGTGCCAGTAGTATAGAGACAGGAAGGGGCGAGCAGTACTTC. It encodes CASSIETGRGEQYF. The whole variable domain, filled in from reference TRBV19 and TRBJ2-7, reads DGGITQSPKYLFRKEGQNVTLSCEQNLNHDAMYWYRQDPGQGLRLIYYSQIVNDFQKGDIAEGYSVSREKKESFPLTVTSAQKNPTAFYLCASSIETGRGEQYFGPGTRLTVT.

This CDR3 reads CASSQSAGNTEAFF. The DNA of the CDR3 is TGTGCCAGCAGTCAGTCGGCAGGGAACACTGAAGCTTTCTTT. The gene calls are TRBV7-3 and TRBJ1-1; D gene uncertain. CDR3 size: 14 residues. With 6 bases removed from V and 1 base from J, the gap between germline ends came to 12 bases. Germline CDR1 reads SGHTA; CDR2 reads FQGTGA.

V is TRBV12-2 and J is TRBJ2-1; the table calls TRBD2, which could not be checked here. TRBV12-2 is reported as a pseudogene. CDR3 size: 15 residues. CDR3 in amino acids: CASRFGLAYNNEQFF. The CDR3 bases are TGTGCAAGTCGCTTTGGACTAGCGTACAACAATGAGCAGTTCTTC.

This clone was detected only once. The genes are TRBV7-2 and TRBJ2-7; possible D gene TRBD1, 5 bases. The germline V gene encodes CDR1 SGHTA and CDR2 FQGNSA. The germline V and J ends were trimmed by 3 bases and 0 bases, with 9 bases remaining between them. The CDR3 is made up of 14 amino acids. This CDR3 reads CASSFRGSSYEQYF. The CDR3 DNA reads TGTGCCAGCAGCTTTAGGGGAAGCTCCTACGAGCAGTACTTC.

The chain carries TRBV6-5 and TRBJ1-1; possible D gene TRBD1, 6 bases. The length of the CDR3 is 14 residues. Germline CDR1 is MNHEY and CDR2 is SVGAGI. Trimming removed 0 bases from V and 7 bases from J, with 12 bases in between. The CDR3 protein is CASSYSQGRGEAFF. The CDR3 nucleotides read TGTGCCAGCAGTTACTCACAGGGAAGGGGTGAAGCTTTCTTT.

The chain joins TRBV9 to TRBJ2-1, with D tentatively TRBD2 (5 bases). Trimming took 2 bases from V and 4 from J, leaving 13 bases between them. The germline CDR1 and CDR2 sequences are SGDLS and YYNGEE. This CDR3 region has 15 residues. As DNA, the CDR3 is TGTGCCAGCAGCGTTCTAGCAACGGGTTACAATGAGCAGTTCTTC. As protein: CASSVLATGYNEQFF.